This TCR beta chain was obtained from a study of T cells expressing NK-cell markers. Study background: TCR beta repertoires came from sorted CD3+CD56+NKG2C+, CD3+CD56+NKG2C- and CD3+CD56-NKG2C+ T cells.

5'RACE template switching with UMIs produced the TCR beta cDNA. TCRdb reprocessed the 5' RACE reads; each CDR3 protein has one entry and no DNA is given. The sample has roughly 160,000 distinct CDR3 sequences; the top ten hold around 20%. CDR1 MGHRA and CDR2 YSYEKL come from the germline V gene. This CDR3 spans 18 amino acids. This receptor was obtained from a man aged 18-70 years in good health. This sequence joins TRBV4-1 and TRBJ2-5; TCRdb designates TRBD1, a call that cannot be tested without DNA. Source material: blood T cells: a sorted CD56 or NKG2C T cell subset, CD4+ or CD8+ T cells, or bulk PBMC T cells (not recorded which). Here the CDR3 reads CASSPTFYTGTYQETQYF.